This TCR beta chain was identified during a study of T cell responses to AZD1222 COVID-19 vaccine. Study-wide findings and caveats: Scientists sampled the repertoires only once the peak T cell response had passed.

As regards this clone: Its target is not known.

Germline CDR1 MNHEY, CDR2 SVGEGT. This CDR3 is built from 13 residues. J was trimmed by 6 bases and V by 4 bases; bases with no gene match: 3. Measured with immunoSEQ multiplex PCR; TCRdb has only the in-frame clones, and not every one. The table shows 150,000 or so clones, with around 90% occurring only once. The genes are TRBV6-2 or TRBV6-3 and TRBJ2-4; 7 bases align to TRBD2. This specimen was peripheral blood, taken 28 days after the second AZD1222 dose. The receptor was isolated from an adult who received the AZD1222 COVID-19 vaccine. For the CDR3, the DNA is TGTGCCAGCAGTTTGGCTAGCGGAAACATTCAGTACTTC. It is translated as CASSLASGNIQYF.